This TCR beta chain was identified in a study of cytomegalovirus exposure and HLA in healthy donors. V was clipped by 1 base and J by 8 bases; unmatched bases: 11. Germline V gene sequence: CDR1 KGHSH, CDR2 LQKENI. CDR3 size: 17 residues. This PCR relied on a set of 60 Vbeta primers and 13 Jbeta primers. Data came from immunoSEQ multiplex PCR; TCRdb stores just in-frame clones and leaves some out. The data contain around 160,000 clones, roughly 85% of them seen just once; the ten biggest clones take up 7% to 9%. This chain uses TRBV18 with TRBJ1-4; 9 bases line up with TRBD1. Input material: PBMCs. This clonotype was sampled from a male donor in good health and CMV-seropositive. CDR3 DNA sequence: TGTGCCAGCTCACCACGCCTTGTGGGACAGGGAGAAGAAAAACTGTTTTTT. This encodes CASSPRLVGQGEEKLFF.